The 17 T cell receptor beta chains below were found in one sample sequenced in a study of T-cell memory formation after mild COVID-19. TCRdb called the 5' RACE reads again in MiXCR, with one record for every CDR3 protein. The table includes roughly 160,000 distinct CDR3 sequences, approximately 10% detected once. Sequencing was carried out using PBMCs or a T cell subset sorted from them (not recorded which). The receptors were sampled from a man aged 18 to 29 who had mild COVID-19 (a few samples of this study predate the infection). Cell type and time point are not known.

The rearrangement joins TRBV24-1 to TRBJ2-1; 8 nucleotides agree with TRBD2. The germline V gene encodes CDR1 KGHDR and CDR2 SFDVKD. The CDR3 runs 14 residues. Losses at the gene ends were 6 bases for V and 6 bases for J; bases not matched to a gene: 6. CDR3 nucleotide sequence: TGTGCCACCAGTAGCCGGGGGGGCCGCAATGAGCAGTTCTTC. Protein sequence: CATSSRGGRNEQFF.

This chain joins TRBV5-4 and TRBJ1-1; D is uncertain. The CDR3 contains 12 residues. Trimming removed 2 bases at V and 5 bases at J, with 7 bases between. The germline V gene has CDR1 SGHNT and CDR2 YYREEE (reference sequence). CDR3 sequence: CASSFDSTEAFF. Written as DNA, the CDR3 is TGTGCCAGCAGCTTTGATAGTACTGAAGCTTTCTTT.

The sample holds a few counts of this clonotype. The J gene is TRBJ2-5, the V gene TRBV4-1, with TRBD2 as a possible D gene (6 bases). The CDR3 is 14 residues long. Germline CDR1 MGHRA, CDR2 YSYEKL. The V and J ends lost 5 bases and 0 bases respectively, with 10 bases between them. CDR3 residues: CASSVRDYQETQYF. The CDR3 DNA reads as TGCGCCAGCAGCGTCCGGGACTACCAAGAGACCCAGTACTTC.

In this sample, this clonotype turned up many times. This rearrangement joins TRBV9 to TRBJ1-1, with D tentatively TRBD1 (5 bases). Germline V lookup: CDR1 SGDLS, CDR2 YYNGEE. V shed 4 bases and J shed 3 bases, with 16 bases lying between them. The CDR3 sequence is 15 residues long. CDR3 protein: CASSPRGSGDTEAFF. The CDR3 DNA sequence: TGTGCCAGCAGCCCCCGGGGGTCCGGAGACACTGAAGCTTTCTTT.

The genes are TRBV25-1 and TRBJ1-2; 7 positions agree with TRBD1. The CDR3 consists of 14 residues. The junction had 8 bases not matched to a gene; V was cut back by 6 bases and J by 4 bases. Germline V gene data show CDR1 as MGHDK and CDR2 as SYGVNS. In nucleotides, the CDR3 is TGTGCCAGCAGAGACAGGGTTGGGTCCTATGGCTACACCTTC. Protein: CASRDRVGSYGYTF.

This clonotype was recorded a few times. V usage is TRBV7-2 and J usage is TRBJ2-4; the D gene is possibly TRBD1 (6 bases). Trimming cost V 1 base and J 3 bases, with 10 bases left between them. Germline V lookup: CDR1 SGHTA, CDR2 FQGNSA. This CDR3 comprises 15 residues. The CDR3 nucleotides are TGTGCCAGCAGCTTAGTCCGGGACAACAAAAACATTCAGTACTTC. It codes for CASSLVRDNKNIQYF.

This clonotype has a count of ten or more. The chain combines TRBV6-2 or TRBV6-3 with TRBJ2-1, with 13 bases aligning to TRBD2. J gave up 7 bases and V 5 bases, and 5 bases lay outside the gene matches. The CDR3 consists of 15 residues. Germline assignment: CDR1 MNHEY and CDR2 SVGEGT. In DNA, the CDR3 is TGTGCCAGCAGTCGACTAGCGGGGGGTAGGAATGAGCAGTTCTTC. Encoded protein: CASSRLAGGRNEQFF.

This clonotype has just a few counts. This chain joins TRBV10-2 and TRBJ2-5; D is perhaps TRBD2 (6 bases). V was cut by 6 bases and J by 5 bases, with 13 bases left in between. This CDR3 has 13 amino acids. The germline CDR1 and CDR2 sequences are WSHSY and SAAADI. The CDR3, as DNA: TGCGCCAGCAGCGCCGGGACTCCTGAGACCCAGTACTTC. It translates to CASSAGTPETQYF.

This clonotype was detected ten times or more. The V gene is TRBV7-9, the J gene TRBJ2-7; D might be TRBD1 or TRBD2, each matching 5 bases. Trimming took 5 bases from V and 3 from J, leaving 17 bases between them. CDR1 and CDR2 (germline): SEHNR, FQNEAQ (reference sequence). This CDR3 is built from 15 residues. CDR3 loop: CASSDWDPQSYEQYF. CDR3 DNA sequence: TGTGCCAGCAGCGATTGGGACCCCCAGAGCTACGAGCAGTACTTC.

This clonotype was seen only a few times. The V and J genes are TRBV12-3 or TRBV12-4 and TRBJ1-2; D uncertain. CDR3 length equals 14 residues. V gave up 1 base and J gave up 4 bases, with 10 bases separating them. CDR3 DNA: TGTGCCAGCAGTTTAGAGTACGGCGTCTATGGCTACACCTTC. This translates into CASSLEYGVYGYTF.

This clonotype was found a few times. As DNA, the CDR3 is TGTGCCAGCAGTCAGGACAGGGGAAGGAAAGAGACCCAGTACTTC. The encoded protein is CASSQDRGRKETQYF. The chain joins TRBV12-3 or TRBV12-4 to TRBJ2-5; 9 bases fit TRBD1. The CDR3 sequence is 15 residues long. The J segment lost 3 bases and the V segment lost 5 bases, leaving 7 bases of the junction unmatched.

J is TRBJ2-2 and V is TRBV11-2, with D possibly TRBD2 on 6 matching bases. The V end was cut by 2 bases, the J end by 7 bases, with 14 bases between. Germline V gene lookup returns CDR1 SGHAT and CDR2 FQNNGV. This CDR3 spans 15 amino acids. For the CDR3, the DNA is TGTGCCAGCAGCTTAAGCCGACTAGTGGGCGGGGAGCTGTTTTTT. Translating gives CASSLSRLVGGELFF.

This clonotype showed up just a few times. The chain combines TRBV5-1 with TRBJ1-1; no reliable D call. The CDR3 loop spans 14 amino acids. Per the germline V gene, CDR1 is SGHRS and CDR2 is YFSETQ. V shed 4 bases and J shed 1 base, with 11 bases lying between them. The chain's CDR3 is CASSQGPRNTEAFF. In DNA, the CDR3 is TGCGCCAGCAGCCAAGGACCGAGGAACACTGAAGCTTTCTTT.

In its sample, this clonotype was seen a few times. The chain has TRBV19 and TRBJ2-1; 8 positions match TRBD1. CDR3 length: 14 residues. Germline CDR1 is LNHDA and CDR2 is SQIVND (reference sequence). V dropped 5 bases and J dropped 7; count of bases not matched to a gene: 7. CDR3 coding DNA: TGTGCCAGTAGTGAGGGACAGGCGAGGAATGAGCAGTTCTTC. This sequence encodes CASSEGQARNEQFF. The whole variable domain, remainder taken from reference TRBV19 and TRBJ2-1, is DGGITQSPKYLFRKEGQNVTLSCEQNLNHDAMYWYRQDPGQGLRLIYYSQIVNDFQKGDIAEGYSVSREKKESFPLTVTSAQKNPTAFYLCASSEGQARNEQFFGPGTRLTVL.

This clonotype was picked up a small number of times. CDR3 residues: CASSPEPLAGGINEQFF. In nucleotides, the CDR3 is TGTGCCAGTAGTCCCGAACCCCTAGCGGGGGGCATCAATGAGCAGTTCTTC. The chain uses TRBV19 and TRBJ2-1; 11 bases agree with TRBD2. This CDR3 has 17 amino acids. Looked up from germline, CDR1 is LNHDA and CDR2 is SQIVND (reference sequence). J gave up 6 bases and V 5 bases, and 12 bases lay outside the gene matches.

This clonotype was seen a handful of times. The chain joins TRBV11-2 to TRBJ2-1, with 11 bases matching TRBD2. The V and J ends lost 3 bases and 4 bases, in that order; junction bases with no gene match: 8. The length of the CDR3 is 17 residues. The V gene's germline CDR1 is SGHAT and CDR2 FQNNGV. The CDR3 here is CASSFRITSGGYNEQFF. DNA for the CDR3: TGTGCCAGCAGCTTCCGAATTACTAGCGGGGGATACAATGAGCAGTTCTTC.

A single count supports this clonotype. V gene TRBV20-1 combines with J gene TRBJ1-2; the D is unclear. Trimming cost V 3 bases and J 2 bases, with 4 bases left between them. Germline CDR1 reads DFQATT; CDR2 reads SNEGSKA (reference sequence). The CDR3 contains 11 residues. For the CDR3, the DNA is TGCAGTGCTAGGAGAAACTATGGCTACACCTTC. Protein product: CSARRNYGYTF.